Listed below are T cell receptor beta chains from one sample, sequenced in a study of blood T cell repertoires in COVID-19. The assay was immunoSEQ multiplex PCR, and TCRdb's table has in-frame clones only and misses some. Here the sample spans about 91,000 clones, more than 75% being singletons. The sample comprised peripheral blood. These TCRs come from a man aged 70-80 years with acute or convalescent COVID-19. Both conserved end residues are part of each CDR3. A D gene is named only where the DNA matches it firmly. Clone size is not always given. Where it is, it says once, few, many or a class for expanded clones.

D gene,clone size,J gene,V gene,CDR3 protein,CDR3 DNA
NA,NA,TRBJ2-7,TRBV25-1,CASSDPPGGSGEQYF,TGTGCCAGCAGTGATCCCCCGGGTGGGTCGGGAGAGCAGTACTTC
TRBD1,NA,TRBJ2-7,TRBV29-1,CSVEDRDRASYEQYF,TGCAGCGTTGAAGATCGAGACAGGGCCTCCTACGAGCAGTACTTC
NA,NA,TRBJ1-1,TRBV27,CASSLGLARGWNTEAFF,TGTGCCAGCAGTTTAGGGCTGGCCAGGGGATGGAACACTGAAGCTTTCTTT
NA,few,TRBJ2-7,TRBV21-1,CASSCGQTYEQYF,TGTGCCAGCAGCTGTGGCCAGACCTACGAGCAGTACTTC
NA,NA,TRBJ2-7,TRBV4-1,CASSHPGTYEQYF,TGCGCCAGCAGCCACCCGGGGACCTACGAGCAGTACTTC
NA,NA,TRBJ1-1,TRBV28,CATASYRAQNTEAFF,TGTGCCACCGCCTCCTACAGGGCGCAGAACACTGAAGCTTTCTTT
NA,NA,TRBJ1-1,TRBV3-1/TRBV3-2,CASNQRGQNTEAFF,TGTGCCAGCAACCAGAGGGGACAGAACACTGAAGCTTTCTTT
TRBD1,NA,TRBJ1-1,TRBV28,CASSPRGRGPSNTEAFF,TGTGCCAGCAGTCCCAGGGGCAGGGGGCCGTCGAACACTGAAGCTTTCTTT
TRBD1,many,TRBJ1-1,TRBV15,CATSRSFEGQGRGTEAFF,TGTGCCACCAGCAGATCCTTTGAAGGACAGGGACGCGGCACTGAAGCTTTCTTT
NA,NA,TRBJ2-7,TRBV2,CASSAGGIPYEQYF,TGTGCCAGCAGTGCAGGGGGGATTCCCTACGAGCAGTACTTC
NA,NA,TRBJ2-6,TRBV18,CASSPPPGLWANVLTF,TGTGCCAGCTCACCACCGCCAGGCCTCTGGGCCAACGTCCTGACTTTC
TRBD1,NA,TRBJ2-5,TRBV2,CASSLRTGLQETQYF,TGTGCCAGCAGCTTGAGGACAGGACTCCAAGAGACCCAGTACTTC
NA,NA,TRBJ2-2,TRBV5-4,CASSLGRGPNTGELFF,TGTGCCAGCAGCTTAGGGCGGGGCCCTAACACCGGGGAGCTGTTTTTT
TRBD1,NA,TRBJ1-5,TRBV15,CATSEGPRDRGKHF,TGTGCCACCAGCGAAGGGCCCCGGGACAGGGGGAAACATTTT